Below are 4 T cell receptor beta chains sequenced from a single sample in a study of T cell responses to AZD1222 COVID-19 vaccine. Sequencing was performed with immunoSEQ multiplex PCR; in TCRdb, only in-frame clones are kept and a portion is missing. This table holds just under 95,000 clones, 86% found once. This sample comprised peripheral blood, obtained on day 0 of AZD1222 vaccination. Receptors originate from an adult in good health.

V and J are TRBV10-1 and TRBJ2-1; no clear D. The CDR3 length is 13 residues. Looked up from germline, CDR1 is WNHNN and CDR2 is SYGVQD (reference sequence). Trimming removed 3 bases from V and 7 bases from J, with 10 bases in between. The CDR3 DNA is TGCGCCAGCAGTGAATCCGGTCGAAATGAGCAGTTCTTC. It specifies CASSESGRNEQFF.

The chain uses TRBV5-1 and TRBJ2-5; TRBD1 or TRBD2 may be the D gene (6 bases each). Germline V lookup: CDR1 SGHRS, CDR2 YFSETQ. The CDR3 length is 14 residues. Trimming took off 0 bases at V and 5 bases at J, with 11 bases between the two ends. CDR3 region: CASSLEGGRETQYF. CDR3 sequence (DNA): TGCGCCAGCAGCTTGGAGGGGGGAAGGGAGACCCAGTACTTC.

CDR3: CASSSTSGRGTQYF. CDR3 DNA sequence: TGTGCCAGTAGTAGTACTAGCGGGAGGGGGACGCAGTATTTT. The rearrangement joins TRBV19 to TRBJ2-3, with 13 nucleotides matching TRBD2. Germline CDR1 LNHDA, CDR2 SQIVND (reference sequence). J was trimmed by 9 bases and V by 4 bases; bases with no gene match: 4. This CDR3 contains 14 residues.

The genes are TRBV11-2 and TRBJ2-3; weak D call: TRBD2 (5 bases). CDR3 length equals 14 residues. Germline CDR1 and CDR2: SGHAT and FQNNGV. V lost 3 bases to trimming and J lost 4 bases, with 11 bases between them. The chain's CDR3 is CASSFIASPDTQYF. CDR3 sequence (DNA): TGTGCCAGCAGCTTCATAGCGAGCCCAGATACGCAGTATTTT.